The subject of this entry is one T cell receptor beta chain. Its cognate antigen is unknown. This record belongs to a study of CD8+CD57+ T cells in acquired aplastic anemia. Study overall: The study obtained an average of approximately 3 ug of DNA from sorted CD4+ and CD8+ cells. CD4+ reads averaged about 11 million in healthy donors. Study results and limitations: For CD8+ Simpson's diversity, patients and controls showed no significant difference. Patients and controls shared over 25 CD8+ CDR3 sequences.

The CDR3 totals 15 residues. Germline assignment: CDR1 SGHTA and CDR2 FQGTGA. The ends lost 4 bases at V and 3 bases at J; junction bases unmatched: 3. CDR3 and TCR beta VDJ profiling relied on a genomic DNA template. TCRdb used MiXCR to reprocess the reads, holding one entry per CDR3 protein. The repertoire includes hundreds of thousands of distinct CDR3 sequences, around 68% of them detected once, and 3% to 4.5% sits in the top ten. This clonotype was sampled from a human donor in good health, serving as a control. This rearrangement joins TRBV7-3 to TRBJ2-1; 10 bases align to TRBD1. Sequenced input: sorted CD4+, CD8+, or CD8+CD57+ T cells (not recorded which) from PBMCs. The CDR3 loop is CASSSRDRGYNEQFF. CDR3 nucleotides: TGTGCCAGCAGCTCCAGGGACAGGGGCTACAATGAGCAGTTCTTC.